This T cell receptor beta chain was retrieved from a study of cytomegalovirus exposure and HLA in healthy donors. Notes on the study in general: Among the CMV-associated chains, a few were confirmed in vitro as specific for CMV antigens. The study designated over 150 TCR beta chains cytomegalovirus-associated. One later analysis, an examination of the 100 to 150 validation repertoires, found that first-cohort TCR clusters tended to co-occur in them.

Generated by immunoSEQ multiplex PCR, the TCRdb table keeps only in-frame clones and is missing some. The top ten hold about 8.1% of the sample, which has 50,000 to 65,000 clones, roughly nine tenths seen once. Per germline, CDR1 ENHRY and CDR2 SYGVKD. V gave up 0 bases and J gave up 3 bases, with 5 bases separating them. This CDR3 is 13 amino acids long. A note on this clone: Its antigen remains unidentified.

The V and J genes are TRBV10-3 and TRBJ1-1; D unresolved. The sequence was collected from a woman aged 18 to 35 in good health and CMV-seropositive. The sample comprised PBMCs. In DNA, the CDR3 is TGTGCCATCAGTGAGTCGGCGGACACTGAAGCTTTCTTT. Translation gives CAISESADTEAFF.